This T cell receptor beta chain was identified during a study of blood T cell repertoires in COVID-19. Study details: The study drew acute and convalescent COVID-19 samples from the United States, Italy and Spain. Sources were T cells, B-cell-depleted T cells, or PBMCs; the material itself was cDNA or gDNA.

As originally analysed: Amplification of reference gene primers was used by the study to estimate nucleated cell counts. Produced via immunoSEQ multiplex PCR; TCRdb's table is partial and in-frame only. V and J calls and clone size follow that table, whereas D and trimming were derived from the DNA. The sample shows tens of thousands of clones, around 86% of them seen only once. The germline CDR1 and CDR2 sequences are KGHDR and SFDVKD. The CDR3 sequence is 16 residues long. Trimming at V came to 3 bases and at J to 8 bases, leaving 12 bases not matched to a gene. The chain joins TRBV24-1 to TRBJ2-1, with TRBD2 identical over 7 bases. The sequenced sample consisted of peripheral blood. This TCR was recovered from a human donor in a cohort sampled during active COVID-19. CDR3 coding DNA: TGTGCCACCAGTGATGGACTAGAGGGAGGGCCCTATGAGCAGTTCTTC. It codes for CATSDGLEGGPYEQFF.